One sample yielded the 20 T cell receptor beta chains listed below, sequenced in a study of PD-1 blockade in classical Hodgkin lymphoma. Libraries were prepared by immunoSEQ multiplex PCR; TCRdb keeps only in-frame clonotypes and omits some of them. Here the sample spans 25,000 to 35,000 clones, 70% to 80% being singletons. Every patient relapsed after autologous stem cell transplantation, and brentuximab vedotin exposure varied. The sample here was peripheral blood mononuclear cells (PBMCs), taken before the second cycle of nivolumab. Receptors were obtained from a human donor with classical Hodgkin lymphoma.

The V call is TRBV6-1, the J call TRBJ2-7; D is unclear. The CDR3 has 14 residues. V was clipped by 6 bases and J by 0 bases, with 12 bases between them. Germline V gene sequence: CDR1 MNHNS, CDR2 SASEGT. The CDR3 nucleotides are TGTGCCAGCAGCTCCGACTTGAGCTCCTACGAGCAGTACTTC. This sequence encodes CASSSDLSSYEQYF.

This clone has just a few counts. V usage is TRBV5-6 and J usage is TRBJ1-2; D is uncertain. Between the trimmed V and J ends, which lost 2 bases and 2 bases, there was a span of 10 bases. Germline CDR1 is SGHDT and CDR2 is YYEEEE. The CDR3 runs to 14 residues. CDR3 residues: CASSLLTANYGYTF. Written as DNA, the CDR3 is TGTGCCAGCAGCTTACTAACAGCAAACTATGGCTACACCTTC.

The CDR3 protein is CASSQETTVLTEAFF. Here the CDR3 DNA reads TGTGCCAGCAGCCAAGAGACGACGGTGCTTACTGAAGCTTTCTTT. V usage is TRBV4-2 and J usage is TRBJ1-1; D is uncertain. Between the trimmed V and J ends, which lost 0 bases and 5 bases, there was a span of 13 bases. Germline values: CDR1 LGHNA, CDR2 YNFKEQ. This CDR3 region has 15 residues.

CDR3 sequence (DNA): TGCGCCAGCAGCTCAGGACAGCGGAACACTGAAGCTTTCTTT. Translating it yields CASSSGQRNTEAFF. The V call is TRBV5-1, the J call TRBJ1-1; weak D call: TRBD1 (6 bases). The CDR3 extends over 14 amino acids. V lost 3 bases and J lost 1, with 10 bases in between. Germline V gene sequence: CDR1 SGHRS, CDR2 YFSETQ. The full variable domain, with the rest looked up from reference TRBV5-1 and TRBJ1-1, is KAGVTQTPRYLIKTRGQQVTLSCSPISGHRSVSWYQQTPGQGLQFLFEYFSETQRNKGNFPGRFSGRQFSNSRSEMNVSTLELGDSALYLCASSSGQRNTEAFFGQGTRLTVV.

The gene calls are TRBV30 and TRBJ2-7; D is perhaps TRBD1 (5 bases). V gave up 2 bases and J gave up 4 bases, with 15 bases separating them. This CDR3 region has 14 residues. From germline, CDR1 is GTSNPN and CDR2 SVGIG (reference sequence). The CDR3 coding sequence is TGTGCCTGGAGTCGGGTAGGGGTCGATTACGAGCAGTACTTC. Protein sequence: CAWSRVGVDYEQYF.

This chain joins TRBV11-2 and TRBJ2-7; 10 bases agree with TRBD1. This CDR3 has 16 residues. Germline V gene sequence: CDR1 SGHAT, CDR2 FQNNGV. Germline trimming cut 0 bases from V and 6 bases from J; bases unmatched to any gene: 8. This CDR3 reads CASSLEIRDRGAEQYF. The CDR3 region has the DNA TGTGCCAGCAGCTTAGAGATCCGGGACAGGGGAGCCGAGCAGTACTTC.

This clone has just a few counts. The rearrangement joins TRBV4-1 to TRBJ2-2, with D possibly matching TRBD2 (5 bases). Per the germline V gene, CDR1 is MGHRA and CDR2 is YSYEKL. There are 16 residues in the CDR3. V dropped 0 bases and J dropped 1 base, with 9 bases sitting between them. The CDR3 sequence is CASSQDTAGNTGELFF. As DNA, the CDR3 is TGCGCCAGCAGCCAAGATACTGCGGGGAACACCGGGGAGCTGTTTTTT.

V is TRBV10-3 and J is TRBJ1-5; no definite D call. In germline, CDR1 is ENHRY, CDR2 SYGVKD. V lost 3 bases and J lost 0, with 6 bases in between. This CDR3 has 14 amino acids. CDR3 sequence: CAISDFGSNQPQHF. The CDR3 coding sequence is TGTGCCATCAGTGACTTCGGTAGCAATCAGCCCCAGCATTTT.

The rearrangement joins TRBV30 to TRBJ1-2, with D possibly matching TRBD1 (5 bases). CDR3 size: 17 residues. Germline V gene lookup returns CDR1 GTSNPN and CDR2 SVGIG (reference sequence). Trimming shortened V by 1 base and J by 0 bases, and 18 bases separated the two germline ends. CDR3 bases: TGTGCCTGGAGTGCGGGGGTGTGGGCGAGAGCTAACTATGGCTACACCTTC. Translating gives CAWSAGVWARANYGYTF.

This sequence joins TRBV19 and TRBJ2-6, with D uncertain. Trimming cost V 7 bases and J 0 bases, with 16 bases left between them. This CDR3 is 17 amino acids long. Germline V gives CDR1 LNHDA, CDR2 SQIVND (reference sequence). CDR3 DNA sequence: TGTGCCAGTACCACAGCCGCCCTCATCTCTGGGGCCAACGTCCTGACTTTC. It is translated as CASTTAALISGANVLTF.

The chain couples TRBV13 to TRBJ2-2; a weak D match, TRBD2 (5 bases). V dropped 2 bases and J dropped 7 bases, with 8 bases sitting between them. The CDR3 is 13 residues long. Germline loops: CDR1 PRHDT, CDR2 FYEKMQ (reference sequence). The CDR3 region is CASSLRGYGELFF. The CDR3 DNA reads as TGTGCCAGCAGCTTAAGAGGGTACGGGGAGCTGTTTTTT. Filled out from reference TRBV13 and TRBJ2-2, the complete variable domain reads AAGVIQSPRHLIKEKRETATLKCYPIPRHDTVYWYQQGPGQDPQFLISFYEKMQSDKGSIPDRFSAQQFSDYHSELNMSSLELGDSALYFCASSLRGYGELFFGEGSRLTVL.

The chain carries TRBV7-2 and TRBJ1-4; tentative D call: TRBD1 (5 bases). This CDR3 spans 15 amino acids. Between the trimmed V and J ends, which lost 5 bases and 8 bases, there was a span of 18 bases. The V gene's germline CDR1 is SGHTA and CDR2 FQGNSA. The DNA for the CDR3 is TGTGCCAGCAGCATGGAGGGGCGCAGAAGCGAAAAACTGTTTTTT. It yields the protein CASSMEGRRSEKLFF.

V usage is TRBV10-1 and J usage is TRBJ1-5; the D is unclear. The CDR3 is made up of 14 amino acids. Trimming took 3 bases from V and 0 from J, leaving 6 bases between them. The V gene's germline CDR1 is WNHNN and CDR2 SYGVQD (reference sequence). CDR3 residues: CASSDDNSNQPQHF. The CDR3 nucleotides read TGCGCCAGCAGTGACGACAATAGCAATCAGCCCCAGCATTTT.

The rearrangement joins TRBV7-6 to TRBJ2-2; D possibly uses TRBD1 or TRBD2 (5 bases each). The CDR3 has 14 amino acids. The ends were cut back, 5 bases at V and 7 bases at J, with 14 bases in the middle. Germline lookup yields CDR1 SGHVS and CDR2 FNYEAQ. The CDR3: CASSPLDRGGELFF. The CDR3 DNA follows: TGTGCCAGCAGCCCACTAGACAGAGGCGGGGAGCTGTTTTTT.

The chain uses TRBV6-5 and TRBJ2-1, with D possibly TRBD2 on 6 matching bases. The V end lost 10 bases, the J end lost 0 bases, and 16 bases lay between the germline ends. The germline CDR1 and CDR2 sequences are MNHEY and SVGAGI. This CDR3 is built from 15 residues. Here the CDR3 reads CATRGFSSSYNEQFF. For the CDR3, the DNA is TGTGCCACCCGGGGGTTCTCGAGCTCCTACAATGAGCAGTTCTTC.

This sequence joins TRBV19 and TRBJ2-7, with 11 bases that match TRBD2. Germline V CDR1 and CDR2: LNHDA, SQIVND (reference sequence). The CDR3 runs to 14 residues. With V trimmed by 6 bases and J by 5 bases, 6 bases remained unmatched. CDR3 sequence: CASSALAGDHEQYF. In DNA form, the CDR3 reads TGTGCCAGTAGCGCACTAGCGGGGGACCACGAGCAGTACTTC.

The CDR3 bases are TGTGCCAGCAGTTTAGAGGGCCGTCGGTACGGGAATTCACCCCTCCACTTT. Amino acid sequence: CASSLEGRRYGNSPLHF. This chain uses TRBV27 with TRBJ1-6; D call uncertain. V lost 2 bases, J lost 7 bases, and 18 bases lay in between. CDR3 size: 17 residues. Germline V gene sequence: CDR1 MNHEY, CDR2 SMNVEV (reference sequence).

This chain connects TRBV5-1 to TRBJ2-7; 10 bases map to TRBD1. The CDR3 runs to 15 residues. The junction had 3 bases not matched to a gene; V was cut back by 0 bases and J by 3 bases. Germline assignment: CDR1 SGHRS and CDR2 YFSETQ. The CDR3 DNA is TGCGCCAGCAGCTTGGGGGACAGGGGATTCTACGAGCAGTACTTC. Protein sequence: CASSLGDRGFYEQYF.

This clone was picked up one time. The V call is TRBV7-8, the J call TRBJ2-7; the D gene is possibly TRBD1 (5 bases). Germline CDR1 is SGHVS and CDR2 is FQNEAQ. The CDR3 loop spans 14 amino acids. The V and J ends lost 3 bases and 4 bases respectively, with 13 bases between them. CDR3 nucleotides: TGTGCCAGCAGCTTCCAGGGCCGTGGATACGAGCAGTACTTC. It codes for CASSFQGRGYEQYF.

The chain employs TRBV27 and TRBJ2-2; 9 bases are a match to TRBD1. CDR1 and CDR2 from the germline V gene are MNHEY and SMNVEV (reference sequence). CDR3 length: 13 amino acids. The V segment lost 11 bases and the J segment 5 bases; nucleotides outside the gene matches: 6. CDR3 amino acids: CASTGGRTGELFF. The CDR3 nucleotides are TGTGCCTCGACAGGGGGTAGGACCGGGGAGCTGTTTTTT.